A selection of T cell receptor beta chains follows, all from one sample in a study of cytomegalovirus exposure and HLA in healthy donors. Clones were read by immunoSEQ multiplex PCR, and TCRdb kept only the in-frame ones, dropping some. Its listing shows under 200,000 clones. Sequencing input: PBMCs. The receptors shown here come from a man younger than 45 in good health and CMV-seronegative. Each CDR3 is given with its conserved first and last residue. Fields, in order: CDR3 protein, CDR3 DNA, J gene, D gene, V gene. A D gene is named only where the DNA matches it firmly.

CASSRQGIEAFF TGCGCCAGCAGCCGTCAGGGCATTGAAGCTTTCTTT TRBJ1-1 - TRBV4-3
CASSTLDRDQPQHF TGTGCCAGTAGTACCCTAGACAGGGACCAGCCCCAGCATTTT TRBJ1-5 TRBD1 TRBV19
CASSEAGPNQPQHF TGTGCCAGCAGTGAAGCGGGGCCGAATCAGCCCCAGCATTTT TRBJ1-5 - TRBV2
CASSADRGLGTEAFF TGTGCCAGCAGCGCGGACAGGGGGCTTGGCACTGAAGCTTTCTTT TRBJ1-1 TRBD1 TRBV7-9
CASSSGTGFSRELFF TGTGCCAGCAGCTCCGGGACAGGGTTTTCCCGGGAGCTGTTTTTT TRBJ2-2 TRBD1 TRBV7-2
CASSTQSGGQKETQYF TGTGCCAGCAGCACCCAATCGGGGGGGCAAAAAGAGACCCAGTACTTC TRBJ2-5 TRBD2 TRBV7-3
CASSPALVVRYGYTF TGTGCCAGCAGCCCAGCTCTAGTGGTACGCTATGGCTACACCTTC TRBJ1-2 - TRBV7-9
CASTGVEGNQPQHF TGTGCCAGCACAGGGGTAGAGGGCAATCAGCCCCAGCATTTT TRBJ1-5 - TRBV2
CTARDQGVNTEAFF TGCACCGCTCGCGACCAGGGGGTGAACACTGAAGCTTTCTTT TRBJ1-1 TRBD1 TRBV29-1
CASSVGQGGTEAFF TGTGCCAGCAGTGTAGGTCAGGGAGGCACTGAAGCTTTCTTT TRBJ1-1 - TRBV6-1
CASSLDTGPNQPQHF TGTGCCAGCAGCTTGGATACAGGGCCCAATCAGCCCCAGCATTTT TRBJ1-5 - TRBV5-6
CASSGPLGGGWDQPQHF TGCGCCAGCAGTGGACCTCTGGGCGGGGGATGGGATCAGCCCCAGCATTTT TRBJ1-5 - TRBV10-2
CASNVGQSSGNTIYF TGTGCCAGCAACGTGGGACAGAGCTCTGGAAACACCATATATTTT TRBJ1-3 TRBD1 TRBV7-9
CAWSVLNGGMAFF TGTGCCTGGAGTGTACTTAACGGAGGAATGGCTTTCTTT TRBJ1-1 - TRBV30
CAWSGGEGETQYF TGTGCCTGGTCGGGGGGGGAGGGTGAGACCCAGTACTTC TRBJ2-5 TRBD2 TRBV30
CASSRGTSGDNEQFF TGTGCCAGCAGCCGCGGGACTAGCGGTGACAATGAGCAGTTCTTC TRBJ2-1 TRBD2 TRBV11-3
CASSLGPQAHKGNQPQHF TGTGCCAGCAGCTTAGGCCCACAGGCCCACAAAGGGAATCAGCCCCAGCATTTT TRBJ1-5 - TRBV11-2
CASSQTLYNSPLHF TGTGCCAGCAGCCAAACTTTGTATAATTCACCCCTCCACTTT TRBJ1-6 - TRBV14
CASSPHNEKLFF TGTGCCAGCAGCCCCCATAATGAAAAACTGTTTTTT TRBJ1-4 - TRBV7-2
CASSPPEGQGYNEQFF TGTGCCAGCAGCCCTCCAGAGGGACAGGGTTACAATGAGCAGTTCTTC TRBJ2-1 TRBD1 TRBV9
CASSTGLAGVDEQYF TGTGCCAGCAGCACGGGACTAGCGGGAGTGGACGAGCAGTACTTC TRBJ2-7 TRBD2 TRBV7-9
CASSPLTTPNTGELFF TGTGCCAGCTCACCCTTGACGACACCGAACACCGGGGAGCTGTTTTTT TRBJ2-2 - TRBV18
CASSNTNTGELFF TGTGCCAGCAGCAACACGAACACCGGGGAGCTGTTTTTT TRBJ2-2 - TRBV6-5
CASSPASSYEQYF TGTGCCAGCTCTCCGGCTAGCTCCTACGAGCAGTACTTC TRBJ2-7 - TRBV18
CASKQGRGEKLFF TGTGCCAGCAAACAGGGGCGGGGTGAAAAACTGTTTTTT TRBJ1-4 TRBD1 TRBV27
CASKRDSASPGSQYF TGCGCCAGCAAGCGGGACTCGGCGTCCCCGGGATCCCAGTACTTC TRBJ2-5 TRBD2 TRBV5-1
CASWGQRNTGELFF TGCGCCAGCTGGGGACAGAGGAACACCGGGGAGCTGTTTTTT TRBJ2-2 TRBD1 TRBV10-2
CASRMTGFKEKLFF TGTGCCAGCCGCATGACCGGGTTTAAAGAAAAACTGTTTTTT TRBJ1-4 - TRBV6-1
CASSLHGAYEQYF TGTGCCAGCAGCTTACACGGGGCCTACGAGCAGTACTTC TRBJ2-7 - TRBV7-9
CASSSGEGAGETQYF TGCGCCAGCAGCTCTGGAGAGGGGGCTGGGGAGACCCAGTACTTC TRBJ2-5 TRBD1 TRBV5-1
CASSIDHYVGRGTQYF TGTGCCAGTAGTATAGATCATTACGTCGGAAGGGGGACCCAGTACTTC TRBJ2-5 - TRBV19
CASSFRRSEKLFF TGTGCCAGCAGTTTTCGGAGGAGTGAAAAACTGTTTTTT TRBJ1-4 - TRBV27
CASNGGTGGTEAFF TGTGCCAGTAATGGAGGGACAGGGGGCACTGAAGCTTTCTTT TRBJ1-1 TRBD1 TRBV19
CASSQGRGRYEQYF TGTGCCAGCAGCCAAGGCCGCGGGAGATACGAGCAGTACTTC TRBJ2-7 TRBD2 TRBV4-2
CASSLYGGRALTDTQYF TGCGCCAGCAGCTTGTATGGGGGGAGAGCGCTCACAGATACGCAGTATTTT TRBJ2-3 - TRBV5-1
CASSPGTGNLYTEAFF TGCGCCAGCAGCCCCGGGACAGGAAACTTGTACACTGAAGCTTTCTTT TRBJ1-1 TRBD1 TRBV5-1
CASSPGTSSYEQYF TGTGCCAGCAGTCCCGGGACAAGCTCCTACGAGCAGTACTTC TRBJ2-7 - TRBV2
CANSPQGYLTGELFF TGTGCCAACTCACCGCAGGGATATCTCACCGGGGAGCTGTTTTTT TRBJ2-2 - TRBV7-9
CSEKSGTQETQYF TGCAGCGAGAAGAGCGGGACCCAAGAGACCCAGTACTTC TRBJ2-5 TRBD2 TRBV29-1
CASSRGTGIEQFF TGTGCCAGTAGTAGGGGGACAGGGATTGAGCAGTTCTTC TRBJ2-1 TRBD1 TRBV19
CASSEAPGQPQHF TGTGCCAGCAGTGAGGCCCCCGGGCAGCCCCAGCATTTT TRBJ1-5 - TRBV6-1
CASSESGQGAFNGYTF TGTGCCAGCAGTGAATCGGGGCAGGGGGCTTTCAATGGCTACACCTTC TRBJ1-2 TRBD1 TRBV25-1
CASSVGGEVGNTIYF TGTGCCAGCAGCGTAGGGGGGGAGGTTGGAAACACCATATATTTT TRBJ1-3 - TRBV9
CASSRDRVTDTQYF TGTGCCAGCAGCCGGGACAGGGTAACAGATACGCAGTATTTT TRBJ2-3 TRBD1 TRBV25-1
CASILRTGVNTEAFF TGTGCCAGCATCTTACGGACAGGGGTGAACACTGAAGCTTTCTTT TRBJ1-1 TRBD1 TRBV6-1
CASSWERGEQYF TGTGCCAGCAGTTGGGAGCGCGGGGAGCAGTACTTC TRBJ2-7 - TRBV2
CASSLTQGTEAFF TGTGCCAGCAGCCTCACTCAGGGCACTGAAGCTTTCTTT TRBJ1-1 - TRBV7-8
CASSKDRVNTEAFF TGTGCCAGCAGTAAAGACAGGGTGAACACTGAAGCTTTCTTT TRBJ1-1 TRBD1 TRBV6-6
CASSPGQSNYEQYF TGCGCCAGCAGCCCCGGACAGTCTAACTACGAGCAGTACTTC TRBJ2-7 - TRBV4-1
CASSESGTQPQHF TGTGCCAGCAGTGAGTCTGGCACTCAGCCCCAGCATTTT TRBJ1-5 - TRBV6-1
CASSESGVEAKNIQYF TGTGCCAGCAGTGAATCGGGGGTCGAGGCCAAAAACATTCAGTACTTC TRBJ2-4 - TRBV2
CASSPAGPNTQYF TGTGCCAGCAGCCCGGCGGGGCCGAATACGCAGTATTTT TRBJ2-3 - TRBV11-2
CASSRVGTGGDGYTF TGTGCCAGCAGCCGGGTCGGGACAGGGGGAGATGGCTACACCTTC TRBJ1-2 TRBD1 TRBV6-5
CASNPEGGRSSEQYF TGTGCCAGCAATCCAGAAGGGGGACGTTCCTCCGAGCAGTACTTC TRBJ2-7 - TRBV9
CASSQGTGGPLYEQYF TGCGCCAGCAGCCAAGGAACCGGGGGTCCGCTTTACGAGCAGTACTTC TRBJ2-7 - TRBV4-3
CASSFSSPPTDTQYF TGTGCCAGCAGCTTCAGTTCACCCCCTACAGATACGCAGTATTTT TRBJ2-3 - TRBV7-2
CASNLDRVDGYTF TGTGCCAGCAACCTTGACAGGGTCGATGGCTACACCTTC TRBJ1-2 TRBD1 TRBV2
CASKRPGYNEQFF TGTGCCAGCAAGAGGCCGGGATACAATGAGCAGTTCTTC TRBJ2-1 - TRBV9